The 27 T cell receptor beta chains below all came from one sample that was sequenced in a study of regulatory dendritic cells for organ transplantation. TCRdb's copy holds only in-frame clones and misses some; the assay was immunoSEQ multiplex PCR. The sample carries about 34,000 clones, less than 90% recorded once. Sequencing was performed on naive CD4+ T cells from blood. Noted subset: CD45RA+ naive T cells. The receptors come from a human donor in good health.

This clone came up a few times. This chain joins TRBV5-4 and TRBJ1-2; D uncertain. The CDR3 has 14 amino acids. Looked up from germline, CDR1 is SGHNT and CDR2 is YYREEE (reference sequence). V gave up 3 bases and J gave up 8 bases, with 17 bases separating them. The CDR3 spells CASSSQTWSGGYTF. The CDR3, as DNA: TGTGCCAGCAGCTCGCAGACATGGTCTGGGGGCTACACCTTC. Full variable domain (outside the CDR3, taken from reference TRBV5-4 and TRBJ1-2): ETGVTQSPTHLIKTRGQQVTLRCSSQSGHNTVSWYQQALGQGPQFIFQYYREEENGRGNFPPRFSGLQFPNYSSELNVNALELDDSALYLCASSSQTWSGGYTFGSGTRLTVV.

This clone has only one observation. CDR3 DNA: TGCAGCGTCTACTTCCTCCCCCGGGGGGAAAAACTGTTTTTT. Translating gives CSVYFLPRGEKLFF. The V and J genes are TRBV29-1 and TRBJ1-4; TRBD1 might be the D (5 bases). Per germline, CDR1 SQVTM and CDR2 ANQGSEA. Trimming stripped 6 bases from V and 8 bases from J, with 19 bases between. The CDR3 has 14 amino acids.

V usage is TRBV30 and J usage is TRBJ2-3; 9 bases match TRBD1. Looked up from germline, CDR1 is GTSNPN and CDR2 is SVGIG (reference sequence). The CDR3 sequence is 15 residues long. V shed 1 base, J shed 3 bases, and the junction held 5 bases outside the gene matches. CDR3 DNA sequence: TGTGCCTGGAGTGGGCGGGACAGGGCTACAGATACGCAGTATTTT. Translation: CAWSGRDRATDTQYF.

The rearrangement uses TRBV10-2 and TRBJ2-7; D call uncertain. The CDR3 has 9 amino acids. CDR1 is WSHSY, CDR2 SAAADI, per germline. The V and J ends lost 11 bases and 3 bases respectively, with 5 bases between them. CDR3 in amino acids: CAVLYEQYF. The CDR3 bases are TGCGCCGTACTCTACGAGCAGTACTTC.

The gene calls are TRBV21-1 and TRBJ1-5; the table's D call, TRBD1, has no DNA check behind it. TRBV21-1 is a recognized pseudogene. The CDR3 totals 15 residues. The DNA of the CDR3 is TGTGCCAGCAGCACCCGCCACAGGGACAATCAGCCCCAGCATTTT. Amino acids: CASSTRHRDNQPQHF.

The gene calls are TRBV27 and TRBJ2-2; 7 positions match TRBD1. The germline gives CDR1 MNHEY, CDR2 SMNVEV (reference sequence). CDR3 length: 17 amino acids. V lost 3 bases and J lost 6; bases outside the gene matches: 13. The CDR3 sequence: CASSFLSLTGRAGELFF. In nucleotides, the CDR3 is TGTGCCAGCAGTTTTCTATCTCTGACAGGGCGTGCCGGGGAGCTGTTTTTT.

J is TRBJ2-7 and V is TRBV5-1; D gene uncertain. With 1 base removed from V and 0 bases from J, the gap between germline ends came to 8 bases. Germline V gene lookup returns CDR1 SGHRS and CDR2 YFSETQ. CDR3 length: 14 amino acids. CDR3: CASSLLGISYEQYF. The CDR3 DNA reads as TGCGCCAGCAGCTTGTTGGGAATCTCCTACGAGCAGTACTTC.

This CDR3 reads CASRDPRSTYNEQFF. CDR3 nucleotides: TGTGCCAGTAGAGATCCGCGCAGTACCTACAATGAGCAGTTCTTC. The genes are TRBV19 and TRBJ2-1; D gene unclear. V lost 6 bases to trimming and J lost 2 bases, with 14 bases between them. There are 15 residues in the CDR3. Germline loops: CDR1 LNHDA, CDR2 SQIVND (reference sequence).

CDR3 nucleotide sequence: TGTGCCAGCAGCTTCCGGGGGAGCGGGAGAGGTCAAGAGACCCAGTACTTC. This sequence encodes CASSFRGSGRGQETQYF. V gene TRBV7-2 combines with J gene TRBJ2-5; TRBD2 aligns across 8 bases. The CDR3 loop spans 17 amino acids. Trimming cost V 3 bases and J 2 bases; bases outside gene matches: 11. Per germline, CDR1 SGHTA and CDR2 FQGNSA.

The count of this clone is one. The chain couples TRBV7-9 to TRBJ2-2; unclear D gene. There are 13 residues in the CDR3. V was trimmed by 2 bases and J by 7 bases, leaving 8 bases between them. Per germline, CDR1 SEHNR and CDR2 FQNEAQ (reference sequence). The CDR3 sequence is CASSLRGYGELFF. The CDR3 DNA follows: TGTGCCAGCAGCTTACGAGGCTACGGGGAGCTGTTTTTT.

The genes are TRBV27 and TRBJ2-7, with 9 bases that match TRBD1. With 6 bases clipped from V and 3 bases from J, the junction kept 12 bases outside the gene matches. Germline loops: CDR1 MNHEY, CDR2 SMNVEV (reference sequence). The CDR3 contains 16 residues. The CDR3 is CASSSRPGQGLYEQYF. The CDR3 DNA reads as TGTGCCAGCAGCTCTCGACCGGGACAGGGACTCTACGAGCAGTACTTC.

The chain is built from TRBV7-3 and TRBJ2-3, with D maybe TRBD2 (6 bases). V lost 5 bases and J 0 bases, leaving 15 bases between the germline ends. The CDR3 is made up of 16 amino acids. Germline V gene lookup returns CDR1 SGHTA and CDR2 FQGTGA. The CDR3 DNA reads TGTGCCAGCAGCCTATTAGCGGTAGCTAGCACAGATACGCAGTATTTT. Encoded protein: CASSLLAVASTDTQYF.

The CDR3 loop is CASSTSRTGYQPQHF. As DNA, the CDR3 is TGTGCCAGTAGTACCTCACGGACAGGGTATCAGCCCCAGCATTTT. The chain uses TRBV19 and TRBJ1-5, with 8 nucleotides matching TRBD1. The CDR3 extends over 15 amino acids. V lost 4 bases, J lost 5 bases, and 7 bases stayed unmatched. Germline assignment: CDR1 LNHDA and CDR2 SQIVND (reference sequence). The full variable domain, in which reference TRBV19 and TRBJ1-5 provide the parts outside the CDR3, is DGGITQSPKYLFRKEGQNVTLSCEQNLNHDAMYWYRQDPGQGLRLIYYSQIVNDFQKGDIAEGYSVSREKKESFPLTVTSAQKNPTAFYLCASSTSRTGYQPQHFGDGTRLSIL.

This clone was counted a few times. The V call is TRBV4-1, the J call TRBJ1-5; weak D call: TRBD1 (6 bases). CDR1 MGHRA and CDR2 YSYEKL come from the germline V gene. The CDR3 extends over 15 amino acids. Trimming cost V 4 bases and J 0 bases, with 10 bases left between them. This CDR3 is CASSRGQYSNQPQHF. The CDR3, as DNA: TGCGCCAGCAGCCGCGGACAGTATAGCAATCAGCCCCAGCATTTT.

The DNA for the CDR3 is TGTGCCAGCAGCTTACCCCGGGCCCTCGGGCCCAATGAGCAGTTCTTC. Its protein product is CASSLPRALGPNEQFF. This chain joins TRBV11-2 and TRBJ2-1; D gene uncertain. Germline V gene sequence: CDR1 SGHAT, CDR2 FQNNGV. V was cut by 2 bases and J by 6 bases, with 17 bases left in between. This CDR3 has 16 residues.

This clone was seen only once. V and J are TRBV6-5 and TRBJ2-7; 7 bases are a match to TRBD1. V was pared by 7 bases and J by 4 bases, with 1 base of the junction left unmatched. CDR3 length: 11 amino acids. Germline V gives CDR1 MNHEY, CDR2 SVGAGI. The CDR3 region is CASTRGYEQYF. CDR3 coding DNA: TGTGCCAGCACCAGGGGGTACGAGCAGTACTTC.

J is TRBJ2-3 and V is TRBV5-1; TRBD2 agrees at 8 bases. This CDR3 contains 15 residues. The ends lost 3 bases at V and 4 bases at J; junction bases unmatched: 7. Looked up from germline, CDR1 is SGHRS and CDR2 is YFSETQ. The CDR3 nucleotides read TGCGCCAGCAGCTCCACCGGGACTAGTGCAGATACGCAGTATTTT. This encodes CASSSTGTSADTQYF.

This sequence joins TRBV7-2 and TRBJ1-5; D perhaps matches TRBD1 (6 bases). The length of the CDR3 is 15 residues. Per germline, CDR1 SGHTA and CDR2 FQGNSA. V was clipped by 2 bases and J by 4 bases, with 12 bases between them. The CDR3 DNA is TGTGCCAGCAGCTTAAGAGAGGGGGGTAATCAGCCCCAGCATTTT. Translating it yields CASSLREGGNQPQHF.

The CDR3, as DNA: TGTGCCAGCAGCCAGGACAGGGGTCGGTTCAATGAGCAGTTCTTC. This translates into CASSQDRGRFNEQFF. This rearrangement joins TRBV7-2 to TRBJ2-1, with 9 bases matching TRBD1. The CDR3 loop spans 15 amino acids. Germline CDR1 reads SGHTA; CDR2 reads FQGNSA. Losses at the gene ends were 5 bases for V and 6 bases for J; bases not matched to a gene: 8.

The chain has TRBV6-5 and TRBJ2-1; possibly TRBD1 for D (6 bases). CDR3 length: 13 residues. The germline V gene has CDR1 MNHEY and CDR2 SVGAGI. V dropped 6 bases and J dropped 11 bases, with 17 bases sitting between them. The CDR3 DNA sequence: TGTGCCAGCAGACAGGGTAGGGAACATAAGCAGTTCTTC. It codes for CASRQGREHKQFF.

The chain recombines TRBV5-4 with TRBJ2-1; the D gene is possibly TRBD2 (7 bases). Trimming stripped 0 bases from V and 4 bases from J, with 11 bases between. This CDR3 contains 15 residues. Germline lookup yields CDR1 SGHNT and CDR2 YYREEE (reference sequence). CDR3 sequence reads: CASSLGGGGYNEQFF. The DNA of the CDR3 is TGTGCCAGCAGCTTGGGAGGGGGGGGTTACAATGAGCAGTTCTTC.

V and J are TRBV30 and TRBJ1-6, with a tentative D call TRBD1 (5 bases). The CDR3 sequence is 13 residues long. Trimming left V 8 bases short and J 7 bases short, with 15 bases between. Germline CDR1 reads GTSNPN; CDR2 reads SVGIG (reference sequence). CDR3 residues: CAGNRRFNSPLHF. In DNA, the CDR3 is TGTGCCGGCAACAGGCGCTTCAATTCACCCCTCCACTTT. The entire variable domain, with the rest obtained from reference TRBV30 and TRBJ1-6, is as follows: SQTIHQWPATLVQPVGSPLSLECTVEGTSNPNLYWYRQAAGRGLQLLFYSVGIGQISSEVPQNLSASRPQDRQFILSSKKLLLSDSGFYLCAGNRRFNSPLHFGNGTRLTVT.

V usage is TRBV5-8 and J usage is TRBJ2-7; D gene ambiguous. The length of the CDR3 is 17 residues. V lost 1 base to trimming and J lost 5 bases, with 22 bases between them. Germline values: CDR1 SGHTS, CDR2 YDEGEE. CDR3 bases: TGTGCCAGCAGCTTGCCCCGAAAGTCTCCCCTTAAGAACGAGCAGTACTTC. Amino acid sequence: CASSLPRKSPLKNEQYF.

The gene calls are TRBV7-9 and TRBJ2-1, with 9 bases matching TRBD2. The CDR3 runs 15 residues. The germline V gene has CDR1 SEHNR and CDR2 FQNEAQ (reference sequence). V shed 5 bases and J 4 bases; nucleotides not matched to a gene: 6. The chain's CDR3 is CASSETSGEYNEQFF. DNA for the CDR3: TGTGCCAGCAGCGAGACTAGCGGAGAGTACAATGAGCAGTTCTTC.

V gene TRBV10-3 combines with J gene TRBJ2-2; perhaps TRBD2 as D (6 bases). The germline V and J ends were trimmed by 3 bases and 3 bases, with 20 bases remaining between them. The CDR3 covers 18 residues. Germline CDR1 and CDR2: ENHRY and SYGVKD. The CDR3 DNA follows: TGTGCCATCAGTGACCCGGAGGGTGGCAGCATTCACACCGGGGAGCTGTTTTTT. This encodes CAISDPEGGSIHTGELFF.

This chain connects TRBV19 to TRBJ1-2; TRBD1 might be the D (5 bases). The germline V gene has CDR1 LNHDA and CDR2 SQIVND (reference sequence). V lost 9 bases to trimming and J lost 3 bases, with 11 bases between them. This CDR3 spans 12 amino acids. CDR3: CASLGTYYGYTF. The CDR3 DNA sequence: TGTGCCAGCCTTGGGACTTACTATGGCTACACCTTC.

The chain recombines TRBV7-9 with TRBJ1-4; 7 bases map to TRBD1. This CDR3 comprises 14 residues. The J segment lost 8 bases and the V segment lost 4 bases, leaving 7 bases of the junction unmatched. Germline V gene data show CDR1 as SEHNR and CDR2 as FQNEAQ (reference sequence). The CDR3 loop is CASSYRQGSEKLFF. The CDR3 region has the DNA TGTGCCAGCAGCTACCGACAGGGTAGCGAAAAACTGTTTTTT.